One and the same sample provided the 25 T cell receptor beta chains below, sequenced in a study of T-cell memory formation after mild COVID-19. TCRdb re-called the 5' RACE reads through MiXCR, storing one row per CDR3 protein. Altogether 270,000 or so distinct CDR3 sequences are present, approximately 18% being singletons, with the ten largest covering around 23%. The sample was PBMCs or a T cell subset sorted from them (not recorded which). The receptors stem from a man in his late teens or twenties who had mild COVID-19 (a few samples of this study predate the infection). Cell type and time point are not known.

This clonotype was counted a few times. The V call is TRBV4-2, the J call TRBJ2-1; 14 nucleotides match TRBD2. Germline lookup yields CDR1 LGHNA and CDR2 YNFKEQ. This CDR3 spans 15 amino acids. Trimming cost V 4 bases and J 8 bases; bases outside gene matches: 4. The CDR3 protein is CASSPGLAGDDEQFF. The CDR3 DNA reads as TGTGCCAGCAGCCCGGGACTAGCGGGGGATGATGAGCAGTTCTTC.

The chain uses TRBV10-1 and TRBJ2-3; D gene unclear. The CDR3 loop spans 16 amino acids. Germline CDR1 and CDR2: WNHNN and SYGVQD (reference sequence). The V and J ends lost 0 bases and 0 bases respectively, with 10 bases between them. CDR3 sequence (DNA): TGCGCCAGCAGTGAGTCAGGCCAGTTCAGCACAGATACGCAGTATTTT. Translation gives CASSESGQFSTDTQYF.

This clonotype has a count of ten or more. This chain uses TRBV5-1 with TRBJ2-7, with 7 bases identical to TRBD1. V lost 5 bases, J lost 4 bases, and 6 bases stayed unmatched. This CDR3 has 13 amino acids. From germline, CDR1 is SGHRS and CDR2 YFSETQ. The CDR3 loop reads CASRGQVGYEQYF. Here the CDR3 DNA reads TGCGCCAGCAGAGGACAGGTGGGATACGAGCAGTACTTC.

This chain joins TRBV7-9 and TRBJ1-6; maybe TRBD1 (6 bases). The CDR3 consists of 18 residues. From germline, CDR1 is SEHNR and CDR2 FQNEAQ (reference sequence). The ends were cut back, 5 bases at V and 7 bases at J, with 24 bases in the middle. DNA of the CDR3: TGTGCCAGCAGCGGACCCGAACAGGGTCAGATCGGCAATTCACCCCTCCACTTT. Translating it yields CASSGPEQGQIGNSPLHF.

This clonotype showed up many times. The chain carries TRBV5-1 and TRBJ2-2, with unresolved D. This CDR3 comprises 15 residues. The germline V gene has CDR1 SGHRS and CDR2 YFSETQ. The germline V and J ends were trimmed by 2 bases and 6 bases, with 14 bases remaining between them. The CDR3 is CASSLSLPGSGELFF. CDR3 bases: TGCGCCAGCAGCTTAAGTCTCCCAGGCTCCGGGGAGCTGTTTTTT.

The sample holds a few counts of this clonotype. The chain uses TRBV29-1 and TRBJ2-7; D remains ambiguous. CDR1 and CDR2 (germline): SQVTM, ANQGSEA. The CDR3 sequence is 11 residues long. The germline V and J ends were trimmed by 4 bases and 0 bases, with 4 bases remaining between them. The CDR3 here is CSVVSSYEQYF. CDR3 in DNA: TGCAGCGTTGTAAGCTCCTACGAGCAGTACTTC.

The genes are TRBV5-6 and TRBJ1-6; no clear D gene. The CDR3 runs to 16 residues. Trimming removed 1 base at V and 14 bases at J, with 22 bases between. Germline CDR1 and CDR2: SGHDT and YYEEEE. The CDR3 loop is CASSLWLAPDSGTLHF. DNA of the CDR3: TGTGCCAGCAGCTTGTGGCTAGCACCCGACTCAGGAACCCTCCACTTT.

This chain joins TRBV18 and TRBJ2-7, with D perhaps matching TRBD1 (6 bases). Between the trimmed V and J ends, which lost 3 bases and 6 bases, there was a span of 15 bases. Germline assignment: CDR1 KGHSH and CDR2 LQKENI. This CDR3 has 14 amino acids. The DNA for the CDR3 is TGTGCCAGCTCACCTGGACAGAAAGGGGCCGAGCAGTACGTC. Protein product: CASSPGQKGAEQYV.

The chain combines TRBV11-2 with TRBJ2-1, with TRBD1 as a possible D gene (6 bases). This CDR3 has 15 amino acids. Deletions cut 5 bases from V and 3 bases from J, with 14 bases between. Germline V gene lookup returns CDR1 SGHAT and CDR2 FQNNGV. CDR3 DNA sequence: TGTGCCAGCAGCCCTGACAGGACCGGCTACAATGAGCAGTTCTTC. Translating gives CASSPDRTGYNEQFF.

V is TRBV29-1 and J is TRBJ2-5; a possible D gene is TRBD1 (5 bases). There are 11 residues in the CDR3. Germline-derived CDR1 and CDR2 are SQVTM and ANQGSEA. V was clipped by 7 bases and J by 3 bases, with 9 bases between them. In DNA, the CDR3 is TGCAGCGGGGGCTTTGAAGAGACCCAGTACTTC. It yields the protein CSGGFEETQYF.

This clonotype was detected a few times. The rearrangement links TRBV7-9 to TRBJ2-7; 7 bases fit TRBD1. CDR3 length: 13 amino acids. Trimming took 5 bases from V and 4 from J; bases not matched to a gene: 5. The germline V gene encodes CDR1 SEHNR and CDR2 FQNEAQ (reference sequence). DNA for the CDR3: TGTGCCAGCAGCCCCCCGGGACAGTACGAGCAGTACGTC. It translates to CASSPPGQYEQYV.

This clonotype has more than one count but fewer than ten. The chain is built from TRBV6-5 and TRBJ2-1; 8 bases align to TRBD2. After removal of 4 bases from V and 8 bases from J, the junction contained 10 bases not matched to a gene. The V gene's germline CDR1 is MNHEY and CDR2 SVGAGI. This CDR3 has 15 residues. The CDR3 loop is CASSSGGAAAHEQFF. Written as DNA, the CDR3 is TGTGCCAGCAGTTCGGGGGGGGCCGCCGCCCATGAGCAGTTCTTC.

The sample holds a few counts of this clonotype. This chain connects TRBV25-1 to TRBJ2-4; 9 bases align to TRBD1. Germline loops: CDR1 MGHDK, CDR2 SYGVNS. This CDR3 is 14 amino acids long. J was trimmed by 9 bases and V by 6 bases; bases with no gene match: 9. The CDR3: CASRGFGTGSIQYF. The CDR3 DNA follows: TGTGCCAGCAGGGGGTTCGGGACAGGGAGCATTCAGTACTTC.

The CDR3 spells CASSEGRGGYTF. As DNA, the CDR3 is TGTGCCAGCAGTGAAGGCAGGGGCGGCTACACCTTC. The chain carries TRBV2 and TRBJ1-2, with a tentative D call TRBD1 (6 bases). Germline assignment: CDR1 SNHLY and CDR2 FYNNEI. CDR3 length: 12 amino acids. With 1 base removed from V and 8 bases from J, the gap between germline ends came to 8 bases.

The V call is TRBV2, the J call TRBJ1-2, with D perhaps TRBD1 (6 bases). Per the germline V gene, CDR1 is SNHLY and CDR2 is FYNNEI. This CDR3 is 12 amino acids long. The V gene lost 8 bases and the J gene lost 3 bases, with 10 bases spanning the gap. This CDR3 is CASPGVYYGYTF. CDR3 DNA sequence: TGTGCCAGCCCAGGGGTATACTATGGCTACACCTTC.

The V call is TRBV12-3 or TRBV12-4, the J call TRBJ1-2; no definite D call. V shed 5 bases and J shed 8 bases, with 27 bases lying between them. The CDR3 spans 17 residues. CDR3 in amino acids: CASSLDPSYGERRGYTF. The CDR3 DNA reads TGTGCCAGCAGTCTCGATCCGTCCTACGGGGAACGGCGGGGCTACACCTTC.

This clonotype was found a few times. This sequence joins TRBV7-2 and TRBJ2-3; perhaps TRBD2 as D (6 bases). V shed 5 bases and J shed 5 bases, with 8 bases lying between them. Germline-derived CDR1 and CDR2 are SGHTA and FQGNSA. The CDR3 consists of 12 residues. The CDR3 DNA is TGTGCCAGCAGCCCGGGGGTAGATACGCAGTATTTT. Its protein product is CASSPGVDTQYF.

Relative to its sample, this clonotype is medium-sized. Written as DNA, the CDR3 is TGTGCCATCAGTGAGCCTAGGGCAGGGTTCGTCCTGACTTTC. Translating it yields CAISEPRAGFVLTF. This rearrangement joins TRBV10-3 to TRBJ2-6; a possible D gene is TRBD1 (5 bases). The germline V gene encodes CDR1 ENHRY and CDR2 SYGVKD. Trimming pared 2 bases from V and 12 bases from J, leaving 14 bases between. CDR3 length: 14 residues.

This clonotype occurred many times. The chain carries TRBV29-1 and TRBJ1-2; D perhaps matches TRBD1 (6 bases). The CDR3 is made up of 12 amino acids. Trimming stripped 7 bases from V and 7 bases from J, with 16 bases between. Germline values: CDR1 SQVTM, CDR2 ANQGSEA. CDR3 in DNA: TGCAGCGGCCTACAGGGCCCTAGTGGCTACACCTTC. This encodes CSGLQGPSGYTF. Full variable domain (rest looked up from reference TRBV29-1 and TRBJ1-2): SAVISQKPSRDICQRGTSLTIQCQVDSQVTMMFWYRQQPGQSLTLIATANQGSEATYESGFVIDKFPISRPNLTFSTLTVSNMSPEDSSIYLCSGLQGPSGYTFGSGTRLTVV.

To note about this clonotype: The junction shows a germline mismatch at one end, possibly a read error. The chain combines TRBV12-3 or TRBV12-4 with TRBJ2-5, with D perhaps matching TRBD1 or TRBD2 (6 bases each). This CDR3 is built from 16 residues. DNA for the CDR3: TGTGCCAGCAGGGGGGGTGGGACATCGTACCAAGAGACCCAGTATTTC. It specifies CASRGGGTSYQETQYF.

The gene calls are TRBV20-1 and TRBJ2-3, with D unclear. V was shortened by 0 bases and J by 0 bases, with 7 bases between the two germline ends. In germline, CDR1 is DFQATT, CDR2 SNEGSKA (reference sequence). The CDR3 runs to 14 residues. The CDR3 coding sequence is TGCAGTGCTAGAGAAGGGTTAAGCACAGATACGCAGTATTTT. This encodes CSAREGLSTDTQYF.

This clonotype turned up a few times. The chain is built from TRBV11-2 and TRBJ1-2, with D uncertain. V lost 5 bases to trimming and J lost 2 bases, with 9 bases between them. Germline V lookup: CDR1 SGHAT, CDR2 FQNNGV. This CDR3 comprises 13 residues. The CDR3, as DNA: TGTGCCAGCAGCACCCGGCAAAACTATGGCTACACCTTC. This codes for CASSTRQNYGYTF.

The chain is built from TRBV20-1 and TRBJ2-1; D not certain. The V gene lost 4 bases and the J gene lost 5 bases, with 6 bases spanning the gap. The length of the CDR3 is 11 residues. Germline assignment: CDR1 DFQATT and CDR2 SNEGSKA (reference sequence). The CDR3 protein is CSANWNNEQFF. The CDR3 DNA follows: TGCAGTGCTAACTGGAACAATGAGCAGTTCTTC.

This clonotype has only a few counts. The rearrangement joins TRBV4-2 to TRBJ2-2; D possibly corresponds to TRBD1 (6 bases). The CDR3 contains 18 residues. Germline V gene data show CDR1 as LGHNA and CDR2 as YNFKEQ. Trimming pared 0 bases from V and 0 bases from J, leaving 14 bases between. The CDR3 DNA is TGTGCCAGCAGCCAAGATCCCGGGACAATAGCGAACACCGGGGAGCTGTTTTTT. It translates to CASSQDPGTIANTGELFF.

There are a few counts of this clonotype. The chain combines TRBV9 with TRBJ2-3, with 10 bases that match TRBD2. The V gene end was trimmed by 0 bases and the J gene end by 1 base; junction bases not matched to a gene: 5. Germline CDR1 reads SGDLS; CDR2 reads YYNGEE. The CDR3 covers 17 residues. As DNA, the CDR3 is TGTGCCAGCAGCGTAGTCCCCACTAGCGGGGGCACAGATACGCAGTATTTT. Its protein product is CASSVVPTSGGTDTQYF.